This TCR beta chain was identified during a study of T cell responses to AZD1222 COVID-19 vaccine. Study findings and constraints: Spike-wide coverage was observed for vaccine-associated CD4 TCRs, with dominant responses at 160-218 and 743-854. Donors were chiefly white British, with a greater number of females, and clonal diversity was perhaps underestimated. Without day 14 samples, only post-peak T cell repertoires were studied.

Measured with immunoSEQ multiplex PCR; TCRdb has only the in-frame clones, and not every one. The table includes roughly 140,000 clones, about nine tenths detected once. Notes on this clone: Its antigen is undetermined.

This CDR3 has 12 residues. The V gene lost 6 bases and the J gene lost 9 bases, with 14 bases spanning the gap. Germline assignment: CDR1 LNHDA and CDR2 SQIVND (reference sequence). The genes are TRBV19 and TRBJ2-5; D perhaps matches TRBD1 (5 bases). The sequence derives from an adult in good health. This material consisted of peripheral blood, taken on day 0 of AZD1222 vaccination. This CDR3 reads CASSTGQGAQYF. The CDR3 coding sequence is TGTGCCAGTAGCACCGGCCAAGGGGCCCAGTACTTC.